These T cell receptor beta chains were read from a single sample in a study of T-cell memory formation after mild COVID-19. TCRdb fed the 5' RACE reads into MiXCR, producing one record per CDR3 protein. The sample lists 150,000 to 200,000 distinct CDR3 sequences; approximately 15% were seen once. Input material: PBMCs or a T cell subset sorted from them (not recorded which). The receptors come from an adult woman who had mild COVID-19 (a few samples of this study predate the infection). Cell type and time point are not known. The CDR3 runs from the conserved cysteine through the conserved F or W. A D gene is named only where the DNA matches it firmly. Where a row states a size, it is once, few, many or the class of an expanded clone; other rows omit it.

v_call: TRBV12-3/TRBV12-4
j_call: TRBJ2-7
clone_size: few
d_call: .
cdr3_aa: CASSLRQGNHEQYF
cdr3_nt: TGTGCCAGCAGTTTACGGCAGGGGAACCACGAGCAGTACTTC

v_call: TRBV7-3
j_call: TRBJ1-6
clone_size: .
d_call: TRBD1
cdr3_aa: CASSSRQGRPLHF
cdr3_nt: TGTGCCAGCAGCTCACGACAGGGTCGTCCCCTCCACTTT

v_call: TRBV7-9
j_call: TRBJ1-2
clone_size: .
d_call: TRBD1
cdr3_aa: CASSFGTGGGGYTF
cdr3_nt: TGTGCCAGCAGCTTCGGGACAGGGGGAGGCGGCTACACCTTC

v_call: TRBV6-2/TRBV6-3
j_call: TRBJ2-7
clone_size: few
d_call: TRBD2
cdr3_aa: CASTGLAGGYEQYF
cdr3_nt: TGTGCCAGCACCGGACTAGCGGGAGGCTACGAGCAGTACTTC

v_call: TRBV10-3
j_call: TRBJ2-6
clone_size: large
d_call: .
cdr3_aa: CAISESKSPGPSDVLTF
cdr3_nt: TGTGCCATCAGTGAGTCGAAGTCGCCAGGCCCCTCGGACGTCCTGACTTTC

v_call: TRBV6-5
j_call: TRBJ1-2
clone_size: .
d_call: TRBD1
cdr3_aa: CASSYRSVRQGNYGYTF
cdr3_nt: TGTGCCAGCAGTTACCGTTCTGTGAGACAGGGCAACTATGGCTACACCTTC

v_call: TRBV18
j_call: TRBJ1-4
clone_size: .
d_call: .
cdr3_aa: CASSPSIGEKLFF
cdr3_nt: TGTGCCAGCTCACCGAGTATTGGTGAAAAACTGTTTTTT

v_call: TRBV5-5
j_call: TRBJ1-1
clone_size: .
d_call: .
cdr3_aa: CASSSPWGGTEAFF
cdr3_nt: TGTGCCAGCAGCTCTCCCTGGGGGGGAACTGAAGCTTTCTTT

v_call: TRBV18
j_call: TRBJ2-1
clone_size: few
d_call: TRBD2
cdr3_aa: CASSPPSSGVLNEQFF
cdr3_nt: TGTGCCAGCTCACCACCTTCTAGCGGGGTCCTAAATGAGCAGTTCTTC

v_call: TRBV11-1
j_call: TRBJ1-1
clone_size: few
d_call: .
cdr3_aa: CASSSDSLNTEAFF
cdr3_nt: TGTGCCAGCAGTTCCGACAGTTTGAACACTGAAGCTTTCTTT

v_call: TRBV12-3/TRBV12-4
j_call: TRBJ2-2
clone_size: many
d_call: .
cdr3_aa: CASSRTGELFF
cdr3_nt: TGTGCCAGCAGCCGGACCGGGGAGCTGTTTTTT